This T cell receptor (beta chain) was profiled in a study of cytomegalovirus exposure and HLA in healthy donors. The trim removed 8 bases at V and 4 bases at J, leaving 6 bases unmatched. This CDR3 comprises 15 residues. CDR1 is MNHNS, CDR2 SASEGT, per germline. Overall study findings and caveats: A later analysis, which compared TCR beta chains of equal frequency, found the HLA-associated ones more clonally expanded. In a later analysis, TCR beta V- and J-gene trimming showed a link to a missense DCLRE1C variant.

In regard to this clone: Its antigen remains unknown.

60 Vbeta and 13 Jbeta primers were used in PCR. TCRdb keeps only in-frame clones here, not all; method: immunoSEQ multiplex PCR. Found here are 120,000 to 150,000 clones, around three quarters of them singletons; the top ten hold about 1.7%. The specimen sequenced was PBMCs. V is TRBV6-1 and J is TRBJ2-1; 12 bases agree with TRBD2. This receptor was obtained from a man aged 35-49 years in good health and CMV-seronegative. In nucleotides, the CDR3 is TGTGCCAGCGCACCGACTAGCGGGAGTTACAATGAGCAGTTCTTC. The encoded protein is CASAPTSGSYNEQFF.